Shown below are 9 T cell receptor beta chains from a single sample sequenced in a study of cytomegalovirus exposure and HLA in healthy donors. The protocol was immunoSEQ multiplex PCR, while the TCRdb copy is restricted to in-frame clones and leaves out a portion. Among 150,000 to 200,000 clones, 85% were seen once, and the ten largest hold roughly 15%. Source material: PBMCs. The receptors derive from a man aged 18 to 30 in good health and CMV-seropositive.

The chain is built from TRBV7-9 and TRBJ2-3; possible D gene TRBD2, 5 bases. The CDR3 runs to 14 residues. Trimming left V 4 bases short and J 6 bases short, with 14 bases between. Germline V gives CDR1 SEHNR, CDR2 FQNEAQ (reference sequence). This CDR3 reads CASSSGSSGDTQYF. The CDR3 DNA sequence: TGTGCCAGCAGCTCGGGCTCATCGGGGGATACGCAGTATTTT.

Note on this clone: Other DNA sequences of this sample code for an identical CDR3. The rearrangement links TRBV5-1 to TRBJ1-1; 9 nucleotides line up with TRBD1. The CDR3 extends over 13 amino acids. Germline-derived CDR1 and CDR2 are SGHRS and YFSETQ. The V and J ends lost 4 bases and 5 bases, in that order; junction bases with no gene match: 3. The CDR3 loop is CASSPGQGTEAFF. The CDR3 DNA follows: TGCGCCAGCAGCCCCGGACAGGGGACTGAAGCTTTCTTT.

The rearrangement uses TRBV7-2 and TRBJ2-1; TRBD2 matches 9 bases. Per the germline V gene, CDR1 is SGHTA and CDR2 is FQGNSA. Trimming at V came to 1 base and at J to 8 bases, leaving 9 bases not matched to a gene. The CDR3 loop spans 16 amino acids. The DNA of the CDR3 is TGTGCCAGCAGCTTAGTGGGGACTAGCTCTCCCGATGAGCAGTTCTTC. It codes for CASSLVGTSSPDEQFF. The full variable domain, rest sourced from reference TRBV7-2 and TRBJ2-1, is GAGVSQSPSNKVTEKGKDVELRCDPISGHTALYWYRQSLGQGLEFLIYFQGNSAPDKSGLPSDRFSAERTGGSVSTLTIQRTQQEDSAVYLCASSLVGTSSPDEQFFGPGTRLTVL.

The chain couples TRBV6-1 to TRBJ1-5; 8 positions agree with TRBD1. The CDR3 is 13 residues long. Germline CDR1 and CDR2: MNHNS and SASEGT. Unmatched junction bases numbered 8, after V lost 11 bases and J lost 5 bases. The CDR3 bases are TGTGCCGGAAGCGGGACAGGACATCAGCCCCAGCATTTT. Protein: CAGSGTGHQPQHF.

The CDR3 bases are TGTGCCATCAGTGGGCAGGGGGCTCAGCCCCAGCATTTT. Its protein is CAISGQGAQPQHF. The genes are TRBV10-3 and TRBJ1-5, with 8 nucleotides matching TRBD1. There are 13 residues in the CDR3. With V trimmed by 4 bases and J by 6 bases, 2 bases remained unmatched. Germline V gene data show CDR1 as ENHRY and CDR2 as SYGVKD.

The rearrangement links TRBV28 to TRBJ2-1; D perhaps matches TRBD2 (6 bases). Trimming removed 4 bases from V and 7 bases from J, with 23 bases in between. CDR3 length equals 17 residues. Germline V gives CDR1 MDHEN, CDR2 SYDVKM. The CDR3 spells CASSSVSGYWGWNEQFF. The CDR3, as DNA: TGTGCCAGCAGTTCCGTCAGCGGGTACTGGGGATGGAATGAGCAGTTCTTC. The full variable domain, in which reference TRBV28 and TRBJ2-1 provide the parts outside the CDR3, is DVKVTQSSRYLVKRTGEKVFLECVQDMDHENMFWYRQDPGLGLRLIYFSYDVKMKEKGDIPEGYSVSREKKERFSLILESASTNQTSMYLCASSSVSGYWGWNEQFFGPGTRLTVL.

This rearrangement joins TRBV5-1 to TRBJ2-7; D ambiguous. CDR3 length: 14 residues. V lost 0 bases and J lost 0, with 7 bases in between. CDR1 SGHRS and CDR2 YFSETQ come from the germline V gene. The CDR3 reads CASSLAGHSYEQYF. The CDR3 DNA follows: TGCGCCAGCAGCTTGGCAGGTCACTCCTACGAGCAGTACTTC.

The rearrangement joins TRBV18 to TRBJ2-3; D possibly corresponds to TRBD2 (7 bases). The CDR3 is 16 residues long. The V end was cut by 3 bases, the J end by 1 base, with 14 bases between. In germline, CDR1 is KGHSH, CDR2 LQKENI. In nucleotides, the CDR3 is TGTGCCAGCTCACCTACGGGGGGCAGCGGCACAGATACGCAGTATTTT. Translated, it gives CASSPTGGSGTDTQYF.

This chain connects TRBV28 to TRBJ2-7; TRBD2 aligns across 7 bases. V trimming: 4 bases; J trimming: 2 bases; junction bases outside the gene matches: 8. This CDR3 contains 15 residues. Looked up from germline, CDR1 is MDHEN and CDR2 is SYDVKM. CDR3: CASSSNPGTTYEQYF. CDR3 DNA sequence: TGTGCCAGCAGTTCCAACCCCGGGACTACCTACGAGCAGTACTTC.